The 21 T cell receptor beta chains in this list originate from one sample, sequenced in a study of CD8 T cells in Susac syndrome. When the RNA was reverse transcribed, random hexamers were used with an input of 0.5 to 1 ug. TCRdb used MiXCR to reprocess the immunoSEQ multiplex PCR reads, holding one entry per CDR3 protein. This table holds about 80,000 distinct CDR3 sequences, about 92% found once. Source material: CD4+ T cells from PBMCs. The source of these receptors is a human donor with Susac syndrome.

The genes are TRBV29-1 and TRBJ1-2; the D is unclear. V was pared by 4 bases and J by 5 bases, with 8 bases between. Germline values: CDR1 SQVTM, CDR2 ANQGSEA. The CDR3 has 11 residues. The CDR3 loop reads CSVALGYGYTF. The CDR3 nucleotides are TGCAGCGTTGCCCTCGGATATGGCTACACCTTC.

V is TRBV6-2 or TRBV6-3 and J is TRBJ2-7; 7 bases line up with TRBD2. Trimming cost V 5 bases and J 6 bases; bases outside gene matches: 7. Germline-derived CDR1 and CDR2 are MNHEY and SVGEGT. The CDR3 covers 13 residues. The CDR3 sequence is CASSREGPFEQYF. The DNA for the CDR3 is TGTGCCAGCAGTAGGGAGGGCCCCTTCGAGCAGTACTTC.

This chain joins TRBV30 and TRBJ1-6; D is undetermined. CDR1 is GTSNPN, CDR2 SVGIG, per germline (reference sequence). V lost 4 bases and J lost 10, with 11 bases in between. The CDR3 extends over 12 amino acids. CDR3 loop: CAWNLGRSPLHF. The CDR3 DNA reads as TGTGCCTGGAATCTAGGGCGGTCACCCCTCCACTTT.

The gene calls are TRBV28 and TRBJ1-5; no reliable D call. Per germline, CDR1 MDHEN and CDR2 SYDVKM. This CDR3 has 12 residues. V was pared by 5 bases and J by 3 bases, with 5 bases between. CDR3 DNA sequence: TGTGCCAGCAGTGCCCCCAATCAGCCCCAGCATTTT. The encoded protein is CASSAPNQPQHF.

The rearrangement joins TRBV20-1 to TRBJ2-4, with 13 bases identical to TRBD2. Germline assignment: CDR1 DFQATT and CDR2 SNEGSKA (reference sequence). V lost 1 base and J lost 1; bases outside the gene matches: 1. The CDR3 runs to 16 residues. The DNA of the CDR3 is TGCAGTGCTAGAGGGGGACTAGCGGGGGCCAAAAACATTCAGTACTTC. Amino acid sequence: CSARGGLAGAKNIQYF.

This sequence joins TRBV4-2 and TRBJ1-4; 7 bases fit TRBD1. CDR1 LGHNA and CDR2 YNFKEQ come from the germline V gene. V dropped 6 bases and J dropped 6; count of bases not matched to a gene: 10. CDR3 length equals 15 residues. CDR3 DNA: TGTGCCAGCAGGACCGACACAGGGGCGGATGAAAAACTGTTTTTT. This translates into CASRTDTGADEKLFF.

The chain is built from TRBV12-3 or TRBV12-4 and TRBJ2-3; TRBD2 matches 7 bases. The CDR3 runs 15 residues. Trimming cost V 6 bases and J 3 bases; bases outside gene matches: 9. CDR3 amino acids: CASRPGKAGTDTQYF. The CDR3 DNA follows: TGTGCCAGCAGACCCGGTAAAGCGGGGACAGATACGCAGTATTTT.

The chain employs TRBV19 and TRBJ1-5; 8 bases line up with TRBD1. Germline V gene sequence: CDR1 LNHDA, CDR2 SQIVND (reference sequence). The junction had 17 bases not matched to a gene; V was cut back by 8 bases and J by 2 bases. There are 18 residues in the CDR3. CDR3 residues: CASERAGSGTGGNQPQHF. CDR3 coding DNA: TGTGCCAGTGAGAGGGCCGGGTCCGGGACAGGTGGCAATCAGCCCCAGCATTTT.

The chain links TRBV3-1 to TRBJ2-5; 7 nucleotides line up with TRBD1. This CDR3 is built from 15 residues. Germline CDR1 and CDR2: LGHDT and YNNKEL (reference sequence). V gave up 4 bases and J gave up 4 bases; unmatched junction bases: 9. The CDR3 DNA reads TGTGCCAGCAGCCCCTGGACAGGACCGGGAGAGACCCAGTACTTC. It encodes CASSPWTGPGETQYF.

The rearrangement uses TRBV7-3 and TRBJ1-2; D is unclear. The CDR3 spans 13 residues. Trimming pared 4 bases from V and 10 bases from J, leaving 16 bases between. Germline CDR1 is SGHTA and CDR2 is FQGTGA. The CDR3 here is CASSSTDKIDYTF. CDR3 coding DNA: TGTGCCAGCAGCTCGACCGATAAGATTGACTACACCTTC.

The chain is built from TRBV3-1 and TRBJ2-5; the D is unclear. The CDR3 covers 14 residues. The germline CDR1 and CDR2 sequences are LGHDT and YNNKEL (reference sequence). The germline V and J ends were trimmed by 4 bases and 7 bases, with 16 bases remaining between them. The CDR3 DNA reads TGTGCCAGCAGCCCATCAGAGGCCTTAGGGACCCAGTACTTC. This codes for CASSPSEALGTQYF.

This clonotype was seen only once. The rearrangement joins TRBV5-6 to TRBJ2-5; D perhaps matches TRBD1 (5 bases). Trimming removed 4 bases at V and 2 bases at J, with 12 bases between. The CDR3 has 14 amino acids. Germline-derived CDR1 and CDR2 are SGHDT and YYEEEE. DNA for the CDR3: TGTGCCAGCAGCCCACCCCCAGGGCAAGAGACCCAGTACTTC. This gives the protein CASSPPPGQETQYF.

The genes are TRBV27 and TRBJ2-7; 8 positions agree with TRBD2. The CDR3 has 15 amino acids. V was pared by 6 bases and J by 0 bases, with 7 bases of the junction left unmatched. Per germline, CDR1 MNHEY and CDR2 SMNVEV (reference sequence). The CDR3 nucleotides read TGTGCCAGCAGCTCCATGAGCGGGAGCTCCTACGAGCAGTACTTC. Its translation is CASSSMSGSSYEQYF.

The rearrangement links TRBV6-4 to TRBJ2-3; 7 bases line up with TRBD1. With 5 bases clipped from V and 2 bases from J, the junction kept 4 bases outside the gene matches. The CDR3 is made up of 14 amino acids. The germline V gene has CDR1 MRHNA and CDR2 SNTAGT. As DNA, the CDR3 is TGTGCCAGCAGTTGGGGACAGAACACAGATACGCAGTATTTT. Translation gives CASSWGQNTDTQYF.

This chain links TRBV24-1 with TRBJ2-1; TRBD2 agrees at 12 bases. Germline loops: CDR1 KGHDR, CDR2 SFDVKD. Unmatched junction bases numbered 11, after V lost 6 bases and J lost 0 bases. CDR3 size: 19 residues. The CDR3 bases are TGTGCCACCAGTCCCGAGACTAGCGGGAGCGGGCTCTCCTACAATGAGCAGTTCTTC. Translated, it gives CATSPETSGSGLSYNEQFF.

The chain employs TRBV5-4 and TRBJ2-3; TRBD2 might be the D (6 bases). Germline assignment: CDR1 SGHNT and CDR2 YYREEE (reference sequence). The CDR3 consists of 15 residues. V lost 4 bases and J lost 2, with 14 bases in between. CDR3 loop: CASSRIGGSTDTQYF. The DNA for the CDR3 is TGTGCCAGCAGCCGAATAGGAGGGTCCACAGATACGCAGTATTTT.

The chain recombines TRBV12-3 or TRBV12-4 with TRBJ2-7; 9 bases are shared with TRBD1. The CDR3 runs 15 residues. V gave up 5 bases and J gave up 6 bases; unmatched junction bases: 11. The CDR3 nucleotides are TGTGCCAGCAGTAGCTCGGGACAGGGAGCCCTCGAGCAGTACTTC. Its translation: CASSSSGQGALEQYF.

This chain connects TRBV10-3 to TRBJ2-7, with TRBD2 as a possible D gene (5 bases). Trimming pared 2 bases from V and 7 bases from J, leaving 15 bases between. Germline V CDR1 and CDR2: ENHRY, SYGVKD. The CDR3 runs to 14 residues. CDR3 nucleotide sequence: TGTGCCATCAGTGAGCGGACTCTAGGAGATGAGCAGTACTTC. This codes for CAISERTLGDEQYF.

The chain joins TRBV18 to TRBJ2-7, with TRBD1 identical over 8 bases. Germline CDR1 and CDR2: KGHSH and LQKENI. The CDR3 consists of 15 residues. V lost 2 bases, J lost 8 bases, and 11 bases stayed unmatched. CDR3 DNA sequence: TGTGCCAGCTCACCAGAGGGTCAGGGGGCAATTAAGCAGTACTTC. Its protein is CASSPEGQGAIKQYF.

The chain combines TRBV2 with TRBJ1-2, with D tentatively TRBD1 (5 bases). This CDR3 spans 13 amino acids. Per germline, CDR1 SNHLY and CDR2 FYNNEI. Trimming cost V 4 bases and J 8 bases, with 14 bases left between them. Here the CDR3 reads CASSARDRSGYTF. CDR3 nucleotides: TGTGCCAGCAGTGCGAGGGACCGCTCGGGCTACACCTTC. Using reference TRBV2 and TRBJ1-2 for the parts outside the CDR3, the full variable domain is EPEVTQTPSHQVTQMGQEVILRCVPISNHLYFYWYRQILGQKVEFLVSFYNNEISEKSEIFDDQFSVERPDGSNFTLKIRSTKLEDSAMYFCASSARDRSGYTFGSGTRLTVV.

This chain links TRBV7-3 with TRBJ2-6, with D possibly being TRBD1 (6 bases). This CDR3 spans 14 amino acids. V dropped 2 bases and J dropped 4 bases, with 6 bases sitting between them. Germline CDR1 and CDR2: SGHTA and FQGTGA. The chain's CDR3 is CASSLDRGANVLTF. CDR3 DNA: TGTGCCAGCAGCTTAGACAGGGGGGCCAACGTCCTGACTTTC. The full variable domain, with the rest looked up from reference TRBV7-3 and TRBJ2-6, is GAGVSQTPSNKVTEKGKYVELRCDPISGHTALYWYRQSLGQGPEFLIYFQGTGAADDSGLPNDRFFAVRPEGSVSTLKIQRTERGDSAVYLCASSLDRGANVLTFGAGSRLTVL.